This T cell receptor (beta chain) emerged from a study of blood T cell repertoires in COVID-19. CDR3 length: 16 residues. Trimming at V came to 4 bases and at J to 5 bases, leaving 10 bases not matched to a gene. Repertoires were generated with immunoSEQ multiplex PCR, while TCRdb's copy carries only in-frame clones and drops some. The data hold 88,000 or so clones, with over 75% observed a single time. The receptor was isolated from a man aged 55 to 70 with acute or convalescent COVID-19. V usage is TRBV5-3 and J usage is TRBJ2-1; 9 bases map to TRBD1. TRBV5-3 is reported as an ORF; its role is uncertain. Sequenced: peripheral blood. CDR3 nucleotide sequence: TGTGCCAGAAGCGCGCACCGGACAGGGGAAGACAATGAGCAGTTCTTC. It encodes CARSAHRTGEDNEQFF.